This T cell receptor beta chain was sequenced during a study of T cell responses to AZD1222 COVID-19 vaccine. Study-level points and caveats: Females outnumbered males among donors, who were mostly white British; clonal diversity was possibly underestimated. Regions left unmutated in variants are reportedly the target of nearly half of spike-specific TCRs. Following two doses of AZD1222, Spike-specific TCR breadth and depth rose.

Libraries were prepared by immunoSEQ multiplex PCR; TCRdb keeps only in-frame clonotypes and omits some of them. The sample includes fewer than 120,000 clones, about 87% seen only once; the top ten take about 16%. The CDR3 has 14 amino acids. Between the trimmed V and J ends, which lost 6 bases and 1 base, there was a span of 13 bases. The germline V gene encodes CDR1 SNHLY and CDR2 FYNNEI. Regarding this clone: Its antigen is unidentified.

This specimen consisted of peripheral blood, obtained 28 days after the second AZD1222 dose. The source is an adult who received the AZD1222 COVID-19 vaccine. The V and J genes are TRBV2 and TRBJ2-7; D might be TRBD2 (5 bases). The CDR3 spells CASSPTRTSYEQYF. CDR3 coding DNA: TGTGCCAGCAGCCCAACTAGAACATCCTACGAGCAGTACTTC.